The source of this T cell receptor (beta chain) is a study of T cells in localized non-small cell lung cancer (dated by TCRdb to about 2020). Notes on the research overall: The study examined T cell repertoires in 200 to 300 patients with early-stage NSCLC and compared tumors with uninvolved tumor-adjacent lungs. All 250 or so NSCLC patients in the cohort were treatment-naive and had localized lung tumors that were resected. A mean age of about 66 years was recorded for the NSCLC patients, of whom under 150 were male and about 100 were female.

V lost 4 bases and J lost 0 bases, and the count of bases not matched to a germline gene is 5. From a lookup of the germline V gene, CDR1 and CDR2 are SGHTS and YDEGEE. Measured from the cysteine to the phenylalanine, the CDR3 is 15 residues long. Only the CDR3 portion is preserved as DNA: 45 bases, with reading frame beginning at the first base. Points the paper makes about the study in general: Because multi-region tumor sequencing was not done, intratumor heterogeneity could not be ruled out. Of the top 100 tumor clones, a median of roughly 53 were detected in paired uninvolved adjacent lung; under 35 were also among that lung's top 100. Since the design was exploratory, TCR variables were selected using unadjusted p-values with no false-discovery rate correction. Longer overall survival was associated with higher T cell density in blood, whereas shorter survival was associated with higher clonality in adjacent lung. The highest T cell clonality was observed in uninvolved tumor-adjacent lung, where clonality exceeded that of tumor, suggesting that antigenic responses were more focused in uninvolved tumor-adjacent lung.

At diagnosis, tumor, uninvolved tumor-adjacent lung and peripheral blood were collected and then preserved as a mix of FFPE and fresh-frozen material. Blood samples were analyzed as peripheral blood mononuclear cells for TCR repertoire profiling. The immunoSEQ Assay was used to sequence TCR beta CDR3 regions from DNA. The study's own analysis went as follows. T cell density was computed as TCR beta template counts normalized to usable DNA estimated by amplifying housekeeping genes. The preseqR package was used to estimate richness by extrapolating to 400,000 templates for PBMC samples and to 120,000 templates for tissue samples. Clonality was defined by subtracting Pielou's evenness from one. Tissue-enriched TCRs were identified by differential abundance testing using productive amino-acid clonotypes, minimum total count 5 and alpha 0.1. The Jaccard Index and the Morisita Overlap Index were used to measure repertoire overlap between compartments. TCR beta CDR3s were clustered by GLIPH together with public tetramer-defined viral CDR3s, and at least three viral sequences plus V-gene enrichment were required for viral motifs. Drawn from immuneACCESS, this table holds only the in-frame rearrangements with V and J called that TCRdb kept. Clones are partly lost; checked studies trace under half to an unresolved V gene and leave the rest unexplained. V and J calls and clone size are given by that table; D and trimming were obtained from the DNA. For this sample the table gives tens of thousands of clones, of which just under 85% were detected only once. The ten largest make up approximately 13% of the sample.

This clone was counted once. What this receptor recognizes is not known. Base qualities are not provided; no much larger clone lies one nucleotide away. The V and J genes are TRBV5-8 and TRBJ1-2, and 8 bases in between align with TRBD1. This sequence was found in a female donor at least 60 years old with stage I lung adenocarcinoma. The source was peripheral blood, collected before any cancer treatment. The nucleotides read TGTGCCAGCAGCAGGGGACAGGTTACTAACTATGGCTACACCTTC. This codes for CASSRGQVTNYGYTF.